A single sample gave rise to the 25 T cell receptor beta chains below, sequenced in a study of T cells after yellow fever vaccination. TCRdb itself ran the 5' RACE reads through MiXCR, one entry per CDR3 protein. In the table there are more than 75,000 distinct CDR3 sequences, over 8% of which are singletons. Material: CD8+ T cells not binding an NS4B(214-222) dextramer, sorted from PBMCs, obtained roughly 15 days after the first yellow fever vaccination. The receptor set was obtained from a young man who received the YFV17D yellow fever vaccine.

The chain employs TRBV12-3 or TRBV12-4 and TRBJ1-1, with 9 bases matching TRBD1. V was pared by 6 bases and J by 11 bases, with 10 bases of the junction left unmatched. The CDR3 totals 13 residues. CDR3 sequence: CASSLQGALWAFF. The CDR3 DNA follows: TGTGCCAGCAGCTTACAGGGGGCACTTTGGGCTTTCTTT.

This clonotype showed up many times. The rearrangement uses TRBV5-1 and TRBJ2-3, with D hard to call. Trimming removed 3 bases from V and 0 bases from J, with 5 bases in between. The CDR3 totals 13 residues. CDR1 is SGHRS, CDR2 YFSETQ, per germline. The DNA of the CDR3 is TGCGCCAGCAGCTCCTCTAGCACAGATACGCAGTATTTT. It is translated as CASSSSSTDTQYF.

In its sample, this clonotype was seen many times. V and J are TRBV28 and TRBJ1-3; D possibly corresponds to TRBD1 (5 bases). Trimming left V 2 bases short and J 0 bases short, with 5 bases between. CDR1 and CDR2 (germline): MDHEN, SYDVKM. CDR3 length: 14 amino acids. The CDR3 region is CASSLQGSGNTIYF. The CDR3 bases are TGTGCCAGCAGTTTACAGGGCTCTGGAAACACCATATATTTT.

V is TRBV12-3 or TRBV12-4 and J is TRBJ2-7; D gene ambiguous. Trimming left V 1 base short and J 4 bases short, with 11 bases between. The CDR3 has 14 residues. CDR3: CASSLVNSRYEQYF. CDR3 DNA: TGTGCCAGCAGTTTAGTCAACAGTCGGTACGAGCAGTACTTC.

The CDR3 is CASSLTGGYTDTQYF. The CDR3 DNA sequence: TGTGCCAGCAGTTTGACAGGGGGATACACAGATACGCAGTATTTT. V is TRBV27 and J is TRBJ2-3, with 9 bases identical to TRBD1. Germline CDR1 is MNHEY and CDR2 is SMNVEV (reference sequence). Germline trimming cut 3 bases from V and 2 bases from J; bases unmatched to any gene: 3. The CDR3 runs 15 residues.

This clonotype was detected only a few times. This chain uses TRBV27 with TRBJ2-1, with TRBD1 identical over 10 bases. The CDR3 extends over 16 amino acids. With V trimmed by 3 bases and J by 9 bases, 11 bases remained unmatched. The V gene's germline CDR1 is MNHEY and CDR2 SMNVEV (reference sequence). The CDR3 sequence: CASSFVRTGGLSEQFF. Here the CDR3 DNA reads TGTGCCAGCAGTTTTGTAAGGACAGGGGGTCTCAGTGAGCAGTTCTTC.

This clonotype was counted only a few times. The genes are TRBV11-2 and TRBJ2-3, with D perhaps matching TRBD1 (6 bases). Germline CDR1 is SGHAT and CDR2 is FQNNGV. The CDR3 runs 14 residues. Deletions cut 5 bases from V and 5 bases from J, with 14 bases between. CDR3 DNA: TGTGCCAGCAGCCCCGGACAGAATATAGATACGCAGTATTTT. It yields the protein CASSPGQNIDTQYF.

This clonotype was recorded at least ten times. This chain joins TRBV7-2 and TRBJ2-3, with 8 bases identical to TRBD2. Unmatched junction bases numbered 12, after V lost 5 bases and J lost 2 bases. The CDR3 sequence is 17 residues long. Germline CDR1 is SGHTA and CDR2 is FQGNSA. CDR3 in DNA: TGTGCCAGCAGCCTCCCGTCCCGCGGGGGGACCACAGATACGCAGTATTTT. It translates to CASSLPSRGGTTDTQYF.

This clonotype was seen a few times. V and J are TRBV7-9 and TRBJ2-3; D is ambiguous. The CDR3 runs 12 residues. Trimming took off 1 base at V and 4 bases at J, with 3 bases between the two ends. From germline, CDR1 is SEHNR and CDR2 FQNEAQ (reference sequence). CDR3 residues: CASSLEPDTQYF. The CDR3 DNA follows: TGTGCCAGCAGCTTAGAGCCAGATACGCAGTATTTT.

This clonotype was found a few times. The CDR3 bases are TGTGCCAGCAGCTTAATAATAGCGGGGGGGCATTCAGATACGCAGTATTTT. Protein product: CASSLIIAGGHSDTQYF. The V gene is TRBV7-3, the J gene TRBJ2-3; TRBD2 aligns across 11 bases. The CDR3 has 17 residues. Unmatched junction bases numbered 7, after V lost 1 base and J lost 4 bases. CDR1 is SGHTA and CDR2 is FQGTGA in the germline V gene.

This clonotype was detected only a few times. The CDR3 loop reads CSARGADRGRVEAFF. The CDR3 bases are TGCAGTGCTAGAGGTGCGGACAGGGGAAGAGTTGAAGCTTTCTTT. This chain uses TRBV20-1 with TRBJ1-1; 9 positions match TRBD1. V dropped 1 base and J dropped 7; count of bases not matched to a gene: 10. Germline loops: CDR1 DFQATT, CDR2 SNEGSKA (reference sequence). This CDR3 has 15 residues.

CDR3 in amino acids: CASSSTSGGSSYEQYV. The DNA for the CDR3 is TGTGCCAGCAGCAGCACTAGCGGGGGGTCATCGTACGAGCAGTACGTC. J is TRBJ2-7 and V is TRBV6-2 or TRBV6-3; the match to TRBD2 covers 12 bases. The junction had 10 bases not matched to a gene; V was cut back by 6 bases and J by 4 bases. The CDR3 has 16 amino acids. Germline loops: CDR1 MNHEY, CDR2 SVGEGT.

This clonotype has only a few counts. The chain joins TRBV7-9 to TRBJ2-1, with 7 positions matching TRBD2. The germline V gene encodes CDR1 SEHNR and CDR2 FQNEAQ (reference sequence). The CDR3 length is 15 residues. Trimming cost V 7 bases and J 7 bases; bases outside gene matches: 13. The CDR3 is CASIDLSGDLNEQFF. Here the CDR3 DNA reads TGTGCCAGCATCGACTTAAGCGGGGACTTAAATGAGCAGTTCTTC.

This clonotype was detected a few times. J is TRBJ2-2 and V is TRBV9; 10 nucleotides agree with TRBD2. This CDR3 comprises 18 residues. Germline CDR1 reads SGDLS; CDR2 reads YYNGEE. V dropped 0 bases and J dropped 6; count of bases not matched to a gene: 11. The chain's CDR3 is CASSVDPSGGLFAGELFF. CDR3 nucleotides: TGTGCCAGCAGCGTAGACCCTAGCGGGGGCCTTTTTGCCGGGGAGCTGTTTTTT.

The V call is TRBV7-2, the J call TRBJ2-7, with D perhaps TRBD2 (5 bases). This CDR3 spans 14 amino acids. The V gene lost 1 base and the J gene lost 9 bases, with 16 bases spanning the gap. Germline V CDR1 and CDR2: SGHTA, FQGNSA. DNA of the CDR3: TGTGCCAGCAGCTTAGAGGACTTTGGCGGGCCGCAGTACGTC. Protein product: CASSLEDFGGPQYV.

This clonotype was observed a few times. V is TRBV25-1 and J is TRBJ1-1; a possible D gene is TRBD1 (6 bases). Deletions cut 1 base from V and 1 base from J, with 13 bases between. This CDR3 contains 16 residues. The germline CDR1 and CDR2 sequences are MGHDK and SYGVNS. Here the CDR3 reads CASSEFPGDKNTEAFF. The CDR3 DNA is TGTGCCAGCAGTGAATTCCCCGGGGACAAGAACACTGAAGCTTTCTTT.

V is TRBV6-5 and J is TRBJ2-5; 12 bases are a match to TRBD2. CDR3 length equals 15 residues. Germline assignment: CDR1 MNHEY and CDR2 SVGAGI. With 4 bases clipped from V and 2 bases from J, the junction kept 2 bases outside the gene matches. CDR3 coding DNA: TGTGCCAGCAGTTCTAGCGGGGGGGATCAAGAGACCCAGTACTTC. It yields the protein CASSSSGGDQETQYF.

This clonotype was observed a handful of times. The chain links TRBV24-1 to TRBJ1-2; 10 bases map to TRBD1. This CDR3 has 16 amino acids. The trim removed 3 bases at V and 2 bases at J, leaving 5 bases unmatched. Germline CDR1 reads KGHDR; CDR2 reads SFDVKD. The CDR3 DNA reads as TGTGCCACCAGTGATGCGGGACAGGGGACGAACTATGGCTACACCTTC. Amino acid sequence: CATSDAGQGTNYGYTF.

This chain connects TRBV11-2 to TRBJ1-3; tentatively, D is TRBD1 (5 bases). Germline CDR1 SGHAT, CDR2 FQNNGV. Trimming stripped 3 bases from V and 2 bases from J, with 20 bases between. The CDR3 length is 18 residues. The CDR3 loop reads CASSFVRTRPGAGNTIYF. For the CDR3, the DNA is TGTGCCAGCAGCTTCGTGCGCACTCGGCCGGGGGCTGGAAACACCATATATTTT.

The chain has TRBV4-1 and TRBJ2-2; D is perhaps TRBD2 (6 bases). The germline V and J ends were trimmed by 4 bases and 6 bases, with 24 bases remaining between them. Germline V gene sequence: CDR1 MGHRA, CDR2 YSYEKL. This CDR3 is 18 amino acids long. The CDR3 DNA reads as TGCGCCAGCAGCCTCTACCTCACGGCGGGGAGAGGGTCCGGGGAGCTGTTTTTT. Translating gives CASSLYLTAGRGSGELFF.

This clonotype occurred many times. V and J are TRBV5-1 and TRBJ1-1; a weak D match, TRBD1 (6 bases). This CDR3 has 15 residues. The germline V gene encodes CDR1 SGHRS and CDR2 YFSETQ. Trimming shortened V by 0 bases and J by 1 base, and 10 bases separated the two germline ends. CDR3 sequence: CASSLVGRGNTEAFF. The CDR3 DNA reads TGCGCCAGCAGCTTGGTAGGCAGGGGGAACACTGAAGCTTTCTTT.

This clonotype was counted a few times. The chain joins TRBV20-1 to TRBJ1-5; no firm D call. V dropped 3 bases and J dropped 4 bases, with 13 bases sitting between them. The germline V gene has CDR1 DFQATT and CDR2 SNEGSKA (reference sequence). This CDR3 is 14 amino acids long. CDR3 sequence: CSARVLRENQPQHF. The CDR3 coding sequence is TGCAGTGCTAGGGTCTTAAGGGAGAATCAGCCCCAGCATTTT.

This clonotype has more than one count but fewer than ten. The chain uses TRBV12-3 or TRBV12-4 and TRBJ2-1, with D perhaps assigned TRBD1 or TRBD2 (5 bases each). The CDR3 spans 16 residues. V was trimmed by 2 bases and J by 2 bases, leaving 13 bases between them. The CDR3 coding sequence is TGTGCCAGCAGTTTAAACAGGTGGGGACCCTACAATGAGCAGTTCTTC. Translation: CASSLNRWGPYNEQFF.

The rearrangement uses TRBV29-1 and TRBJ1-1; D gene uncertain. The germline V and J ends were trimmed by 6 bases and 7 bases, with 21 bases remaining between them. CDR1 is SQVTM and CDR2 is ANQGSEA in the germline V gene. The CDR3 extends over 14 amino acids. The CDR3 sequence: CSVSNLEGRNEAFF. Written as DNA, the CDR3 is TGCAGCGTCTCAAACCTCGAAGGTCGGAATGAAGCTTTCTTT.

The sample holds a few counts of this clonotype. The chain recombines TRBV6-1 with TRBJ2-2, with TRBD1 matching 7 bases. The V segment lost 8 bases and the J segment 0 bases; nucleotides outside the gene matches: 3. Germline V gene sequence: CDR1 MNHNS, CDR2 SASEGT. The CDR3 runs 14 residues. CDR3: CASRDSSNTGELFF. The CDR3 coding sequence is TGTGCCAGCCGGGACAGCTCGAACACCGGGGAGCTGTTTTTT.